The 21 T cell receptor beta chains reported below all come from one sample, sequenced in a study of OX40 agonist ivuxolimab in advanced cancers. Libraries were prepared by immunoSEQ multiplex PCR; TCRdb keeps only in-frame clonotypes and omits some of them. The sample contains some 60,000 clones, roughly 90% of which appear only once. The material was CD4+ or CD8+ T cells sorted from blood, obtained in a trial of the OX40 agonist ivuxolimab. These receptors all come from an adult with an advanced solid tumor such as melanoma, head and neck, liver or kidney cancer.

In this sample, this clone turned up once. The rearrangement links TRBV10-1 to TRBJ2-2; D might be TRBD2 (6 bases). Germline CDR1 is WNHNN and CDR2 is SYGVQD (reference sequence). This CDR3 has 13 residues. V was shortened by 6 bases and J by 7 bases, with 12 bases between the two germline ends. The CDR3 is CASRSAGGGELFF. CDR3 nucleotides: TGCGCCAGCAGGAGTGCCGGGGGCGGGGAGCTGTTTTTT.

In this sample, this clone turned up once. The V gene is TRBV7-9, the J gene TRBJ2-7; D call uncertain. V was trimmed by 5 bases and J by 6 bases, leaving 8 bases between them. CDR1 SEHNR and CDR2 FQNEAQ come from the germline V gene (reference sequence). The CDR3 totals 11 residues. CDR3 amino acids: CASSPQVEQYF. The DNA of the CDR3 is TGTGCCAGCAGCCCCCAGGTCGAGCAGTACTTC.

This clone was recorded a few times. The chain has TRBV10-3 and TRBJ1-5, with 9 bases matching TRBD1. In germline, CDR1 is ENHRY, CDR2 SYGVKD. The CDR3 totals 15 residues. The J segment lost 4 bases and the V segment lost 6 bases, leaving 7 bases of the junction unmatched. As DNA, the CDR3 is TGTGCCATCAGCGAGGACAGGGGAGGGAATCAGCCCCAGCATTTT. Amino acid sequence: CAISEDRGGNQPQHF.

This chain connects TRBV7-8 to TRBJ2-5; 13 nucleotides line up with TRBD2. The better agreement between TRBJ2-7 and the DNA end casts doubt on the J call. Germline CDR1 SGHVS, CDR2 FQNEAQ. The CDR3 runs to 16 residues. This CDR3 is CASSLDAGLAGAEQYF. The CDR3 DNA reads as TGTGCCAGCAGCTTAGACGCTGGACTAGCGGGAGCCGAGCAGTACTTC.

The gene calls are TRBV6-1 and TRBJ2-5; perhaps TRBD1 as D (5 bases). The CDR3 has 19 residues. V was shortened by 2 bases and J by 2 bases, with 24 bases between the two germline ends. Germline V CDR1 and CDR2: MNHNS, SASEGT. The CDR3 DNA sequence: TGTGCCAGCAGTGAAAAATCGGCAGGGAAAATCGGTTTGCAAGAGACCCAGTACTTC. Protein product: CASSEKSAGKIGLQETQYF.

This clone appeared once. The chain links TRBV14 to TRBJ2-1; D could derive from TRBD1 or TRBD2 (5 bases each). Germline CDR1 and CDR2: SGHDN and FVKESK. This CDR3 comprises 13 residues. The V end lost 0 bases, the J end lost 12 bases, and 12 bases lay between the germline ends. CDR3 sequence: CASSQDMGVGQFF. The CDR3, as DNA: TGTGCCAGCAGCCAAGATATGGGGGTAGGGCAGTTCTTC.

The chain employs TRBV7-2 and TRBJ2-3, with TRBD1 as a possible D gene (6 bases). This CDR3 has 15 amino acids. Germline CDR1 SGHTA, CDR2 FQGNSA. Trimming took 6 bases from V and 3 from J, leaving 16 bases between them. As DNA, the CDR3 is TGTGCCAGCAGACTTGGACAGACCTTGACAGATACGCAGTATTTT. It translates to CASRLGQTLTDTQYF.

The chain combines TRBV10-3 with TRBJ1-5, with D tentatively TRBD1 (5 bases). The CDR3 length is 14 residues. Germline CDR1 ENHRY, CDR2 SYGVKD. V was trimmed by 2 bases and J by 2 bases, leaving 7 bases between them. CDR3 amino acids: CAISEVGRNQPQHF. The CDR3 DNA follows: TGTGCCATCAGTGAGGTGGGGCGCAATCAGCCCCAGCATTTT.

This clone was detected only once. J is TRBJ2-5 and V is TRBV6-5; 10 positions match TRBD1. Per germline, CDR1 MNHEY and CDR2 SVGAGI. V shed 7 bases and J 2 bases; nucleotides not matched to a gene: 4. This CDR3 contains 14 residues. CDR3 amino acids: CASKGQGSQETQYF. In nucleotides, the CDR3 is TGTGCCAGCAAGGGACAGGGGTCACAAGAGACCCAGTACTTC.

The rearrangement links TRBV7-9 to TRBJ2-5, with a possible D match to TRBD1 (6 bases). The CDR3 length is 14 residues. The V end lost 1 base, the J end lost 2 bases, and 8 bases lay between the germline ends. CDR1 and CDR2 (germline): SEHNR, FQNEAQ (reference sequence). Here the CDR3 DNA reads TGTGCCAGCAGCTTAGGGGGACAACAAGAGACCCAGTACTTC. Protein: CASSLGGQQETQYF. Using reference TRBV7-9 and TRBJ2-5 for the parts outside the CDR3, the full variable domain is DTGVSQNPRHKITKRGQNVTFRCDPISEHNRLYWYRQTLGQGPEFLTYFQNEAQLEKSRLLSDRFSAERPKGSFSTLEIQRTEQGDSAMYLCASSLGGQQETQYFGPGTRLLVL.

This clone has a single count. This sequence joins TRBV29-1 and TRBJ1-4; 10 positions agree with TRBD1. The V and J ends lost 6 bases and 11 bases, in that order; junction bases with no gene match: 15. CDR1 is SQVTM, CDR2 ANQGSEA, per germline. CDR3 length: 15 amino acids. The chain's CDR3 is CSVTGGHLGSDKLFF. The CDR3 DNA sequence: TGCAGCGTGACAGGGGGCCACCTGGGCTCAGACAAACTGTTTTTT.

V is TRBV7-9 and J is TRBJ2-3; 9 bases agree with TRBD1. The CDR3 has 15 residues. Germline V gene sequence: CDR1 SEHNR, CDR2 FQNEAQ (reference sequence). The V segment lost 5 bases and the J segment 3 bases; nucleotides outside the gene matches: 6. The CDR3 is CASSKGQGVTDTQYF. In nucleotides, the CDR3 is TGTGCCAGCAGCAAGGGACAGGGAGTTACAGATACGCAGTATTTT.

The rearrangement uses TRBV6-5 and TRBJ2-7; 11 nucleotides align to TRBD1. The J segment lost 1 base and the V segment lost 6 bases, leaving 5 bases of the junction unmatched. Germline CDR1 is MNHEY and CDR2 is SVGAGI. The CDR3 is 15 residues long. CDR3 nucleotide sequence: TGTGCCAGCAGGCCTGGGACAGGGGGTTCCTACGAGCAGTACTTC. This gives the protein CASRPGTGGSYEQYF.

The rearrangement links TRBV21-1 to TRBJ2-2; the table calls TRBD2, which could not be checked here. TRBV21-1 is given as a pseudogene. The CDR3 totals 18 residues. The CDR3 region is CASSKAEYAGRNTGELFF. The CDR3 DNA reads TGTGCCAGCAGCAAAGCAGAGTACGCGGGAAGGAACACCGGGGAGCTGTTTTTT.

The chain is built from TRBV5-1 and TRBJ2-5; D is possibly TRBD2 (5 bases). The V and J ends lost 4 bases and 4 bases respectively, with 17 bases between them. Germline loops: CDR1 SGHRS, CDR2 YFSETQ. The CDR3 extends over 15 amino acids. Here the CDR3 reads CASSQPGVARETQYF. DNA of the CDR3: TGCGCCAGCAGCCAACCCGGGGTAGCGCGAGAGACCCAGTACTTC.

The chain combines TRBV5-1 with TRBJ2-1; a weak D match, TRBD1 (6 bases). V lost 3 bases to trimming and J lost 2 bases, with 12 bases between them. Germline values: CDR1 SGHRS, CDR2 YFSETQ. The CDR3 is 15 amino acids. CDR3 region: CASSSRGQPYNEQFF. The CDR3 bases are TGCGCCAGCAGCTCCCGGGGACAACCCTACAATGAGCAGTTCTTC.

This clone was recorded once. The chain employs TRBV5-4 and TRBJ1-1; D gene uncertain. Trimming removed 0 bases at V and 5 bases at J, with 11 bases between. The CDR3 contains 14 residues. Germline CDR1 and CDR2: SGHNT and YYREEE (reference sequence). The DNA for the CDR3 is TGTGCCAGCAGCTTGGGGGTTTTGAGGACTGAAGCTTTCTTT. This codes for CASSLGVLRTEAFF.

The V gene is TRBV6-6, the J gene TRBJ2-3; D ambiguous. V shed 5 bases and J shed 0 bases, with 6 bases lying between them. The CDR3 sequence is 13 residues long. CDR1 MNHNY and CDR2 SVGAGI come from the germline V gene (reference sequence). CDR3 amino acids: CASSRDSTDTQYF. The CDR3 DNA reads TGTGCCAGCAGTCGAGACAGCACAGATACGCAGTATTTT.

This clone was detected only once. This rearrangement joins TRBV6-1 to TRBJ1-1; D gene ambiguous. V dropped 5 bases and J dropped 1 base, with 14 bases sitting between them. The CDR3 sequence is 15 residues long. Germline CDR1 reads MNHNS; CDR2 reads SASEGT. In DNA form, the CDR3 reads TGTGCCAGCAGTACTCACGGACTCCGGAACACTGAAGCTTTCTTT. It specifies CASSTHGLRNTEAFF.

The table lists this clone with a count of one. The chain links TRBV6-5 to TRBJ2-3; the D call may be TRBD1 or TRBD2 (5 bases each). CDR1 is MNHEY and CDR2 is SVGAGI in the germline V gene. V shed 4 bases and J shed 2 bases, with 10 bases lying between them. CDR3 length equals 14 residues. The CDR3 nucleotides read TGTGCCAGCAGTTGGTGGGGGAACACAGATACGCAGTATTTT. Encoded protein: CASSWWGNTDTQYF.

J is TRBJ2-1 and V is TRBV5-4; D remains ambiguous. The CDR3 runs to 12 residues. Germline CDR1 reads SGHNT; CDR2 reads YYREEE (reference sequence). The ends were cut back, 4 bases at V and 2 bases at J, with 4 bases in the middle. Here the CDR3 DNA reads TGTGCCAGCAGCGACACCTACAATGAGCAGTTCTTC. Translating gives CASSDTYNEQFF.